This entry lists 15 T cell receptor beta chains sequenced from one sample in a study of CD8 T cells in Susac syndrome. After extraction with the RNeasy kit, about 0.45 to 1 ug of the RNA was reverse transcribed using random hexamers. A single record per CDR3 protein comes from TCRdb applying MiXCR to the immunoSEQ multiplex PCR reads. The sample yields around 160,000 distinct CDR3 sequences, about 93% seen once. The sample consisted of CD4+ T cells from PBMCs. The source of these receptors is a human donor in good health.

The chain recombines TRBV12-3 or TRBV12-4 with TRBJ1-1, with 7 bases identical to TRBD1. The CDR3 covers 15 residues. The junction had 8 bases not matched to a gene; V was cut back by 6 bases and J by 1 base. The DNA for the CDR3 is TGTGCCAGCAGCCTCATGACAGGGACGAACACTGAAGCTTTCTTT. The encoded protein is CASSLMTGTNTEAFF.

V gene TRBV27 combines with J gene TRBJ1-1; the D is unclear. The V end was cut by 5 bases, the J end by 11 bases, with 18 bases between. This CDR3 spans 13 amino acids. CDR1 and CDR2 from the germline V gene are MNHEY and SMNVEV (reference sequence). CDR3 amino acids: CASSPSAQRAAFF. The CDR3 bases are TGTGCCAGCAGTCCTTCGGCCCAGAGAGCGGCTTTCTTT.

The chain joins TRBV3-1 to TRBJ2-1; D may match TRBD1 or TRBD2 (5 bases each). Trimming cost V 4 bases and J 4 bases, with 11 bases left between them. In germline, CDR1 is LGHDT, CDR2 YNNKEL (reference sequence). The CDR3 is made up of 14 amino acids. The chain's CDR3 is CASSRDGGYNEQFF. CDR3 sequence (DNA): TGTGCCAGCAGCCGGGACGGAGGATACAATGAGCAGTTCTTC.

The chain recombines TRBV6-5 with TRBJ1-2; TRBD1 might be the D (5 bases). This CDR3 has 12 amino acids. The germline V and J ends were trimmed by 2 bases and 6 bases, with 7 bases remaining between them. Per germline, CDR1 MNHEY and CDR2 SVGAGI. The CDR3 here is CASSYRGDGYTF. Here the CDR3 DNA reads TGTGCCAGCAGTTACAGAGGGGATGGCTACACCTTC.

The rearrangement links TRBV3-1 to TRBJ2-1; 8 bases match TRBD2. Trimming at V came to 10 bases and at J to 10 bases, leaving 9 bases not matched to a gene. Germline CDR1 reads LGHDT; CDR2 reads YNNKEL (reference sequence). The CDR3 has 12 residues. The CDR3 coding sequence is TGTGCCATCTCCGGGGGGGGAAAGGAGCAGTTCTTC. Translating it yields CAISGGGKEQFF.

DNA of the CDR3: TGTGCCAGCATACGGACTCAGTACCAAGAGACCCAGTACTTC. Translated, it gives CASIRTQYQETQYF. V and J are TRBV2 and TRBJ2-5; D might be TRBD2 (5 bases). Deletions cut 7 bases from V and 0 bases from J, with 12 bases between. This CDR3 contains 14 residues. The V gene's germline CDR1 is SNHLY and CDR2 FYNNEI.

The rearrangement links TRBV29-1 to TRBJ1-1; TRBD1 might be the D (5 bases). The germline V gene has CDR1 SQVTM and CDR2 ANQGSEA. There are 13 residues in the CDR3. Trimming removed 8 bases from V and 6 bases from J, with 19 bases in between. The CDR3, as DNA: TGCAGCTCAAGGGAGGGGCTGGGCGCTGAAGCTTTCTTT. Translating it yields CSSREGLGAEAFF. The entire variable domain, with the rest obtained from reference TRBV29-1 and TRBJ1-1, is as follows: SAVISQKPSRDICQRGTSLTIQCQVDSQVTMMFWYRQQPGQSLTLIATANQGSEATYESGFVIDKFPISRPNLTFSTLTVSNMSPEDSSIYLCSSREGLGAEAFFGQGTRLTVV.

In its sample, this clonotype was seen once. This rearrangement joins TRBV11-2 to TRBJ2-7; D remains unclear. The CDR3 length is 14 residues. Germline V gene lookup returns CDR1 SGHAT and CDR2 FQNNGV. V was cut by 1 base and J by 2 bases, with 9 bases left in between. CDR3 region: CASSLGNGAYEQYF. The DNA for the CDR3 is TGTGCCAGCAGCTTAGGTAACGGAGCCTACGAGCAGTACTTC.

This clonotype has just one count. This chain connects TRBV4-3 to TRBJ2-3; the match to TRBD2 covers 14 bases. The germline V gene encodes CDR1 LGHNA and CDR2 YSLEER. The CDR3 contains 19 residues. After removal of 1 base from V and 2 bases from J, the junction contained 8 bases not matched to a gene. The CDR3 coding sequence is TGCGCCAGCAGCCAAGGCGGGACTAGCGGGGGACGCTACACAGATACGCAGTATTTT. Encoded protein: CASSQGGTSGGRYTDTQYF.

J is TRBJ2-2 and V is TRBV10-3, with D uncertain. The CDR3 has 14 residues. Germline V gene data show CDR1 as ENHRY and CDR2 as SYGVKD. Trimming cost V 6 bases and J 1 base, with 9 bases left between them. Here the CDR3 reads CAISGLENTGELFF. Here the CDR3 DNA reads TGTGCCATCAGCGGCCTAGAGAACACCGGGGAGCTGTTTTTT.

This clonotype was seen a single time. V and J are TRBV4-1 and TRBJ2-1, with 10 bases that match TRBD2. Germline loops: CDR1 MGHRA, CDR2 YSYEKL. The CDR3 covers 18 residues. Losses at the gene ends were 0 bases for V and 0 bases for J; bases not matched to a gene: 5. DNA of the CDR3: TGCGCCAGCAGCCAAGATTTCCTAGCGGGGGACTCCTACAATGAGCAGTTCTTC. Encoded protein: CASSQDFLAGDSYNEQFF.

This clonotype is a singleton in its sample. The J gene is TRBJ1-2, the V gene TRBV9; D uncertain. In germline, CDR1 is SGDLS, CDR2 YYNGEE. CDR3 length: 14 amino acids. V shed 3 bases and J shed 0 bases, with 9 bases lying between them. CDR3 in amino acids: CASSGTGTNYGYTF. CDR3 nucleotides: TGTGCCAGCAGCGGGACGGGTACTAACTATGGCTACACCTTC.

The chain carries TRBV27 and TRBJ1-6; no clear D gene. Trimming left V 5 bases short and J 6 bases short, with 20 bases between. This CDR3 is 17 amino acids long. The germline V gene has CDR1 MNHEY and CDR2 SMNVEV (reference sequence). The CDR3 coding sequence is TGTGCCAGCAGTCGTCGGACGGCGGAGAGTCCTAATTCACCCCTCCACTTT. This gives the protein CASSRRTAESPNSPLHF.

The chain combines TRBV20-1 with TRBJ2-7; D remains ambiguous. Trimming pared 3 bases from V and 6 bases from J, leaving 6 bases between. The length of the CDR3 is 10 residues. Germline lookup yields CDR1 DFQATT and CDR2 SNEGSKA (reference sequence). The chain's CDR3 is CSASKGEQYF. Here the CDR3 DNA reads TGCAGTGCTAGTAAGGGCGAGCAGTACTTC.

The gene calls are TRBV28 and TRBJ1-1, with D perhaps matching TRBD1 (6 bases). Trimming pared 6 bases from V and 4 bases from J, leaving 18 bases between. The CDR3 has 15 amino acids. Germline loops: CDR1 MDHEN, CDR2 SYDVKM. CDR3 protein: CASRGGDIGGTEAFF. The CDR3 coding sequence is TGTGCCAGCAGGGGGGGGGACATCGGTGGCACTGAAGCTTTCTTT.